The clone carrying this T cell receptor beta chain was seen once. What it binds is unknown. This specimen comes from a study of cytomegalovirus exposure and HLA in healthy donors. The PCR had 60 Vbeta and 13 Jbeta primers. TCRdb's copy holds only in-frame clones and misses some; the assay was immunoSEQ multiplex PCR. This sample yields a few hundred thousand clones, of which roughly two thirds are seen a single time; approximately 2.3% belongs to the top ten. Study-level results: When analyzed later, the rates of TCR association showed variation by HLA locus, with DRB1 the most and HLA-C the fewest.

The sequencing sample was made of PBMCs. The clonotype originates from a female donor in good health and CMV-seronegative.

In DNA, the CDR3 is TGTGCCAGCAGTGAAGACGGTAGGGCAGGGCAGCCCCAGCATTTT. This codes for CASSEDGRAGQPQHF. The chain recombines TRBV2 with TRBJ1-5; D perhaps matches TRBD1 (5 bases). CDR3 length: 15 amino acids. The germline V gene has CDR1 SNHLY and CDR2 FYNNEI. The germline V and J ends were trimmed by 1 base and 7 bases, with 14 bases remaining between them.